A selection of T cell receptor beta chains follows, all from one sample in a study of T cell responses to AZD1222 COVID-19 vaccine. Clones were sequenced by immunoSEQ multiplex PCR, and TCRdb holds only the in-frame ones, with some missing. The table lists 35,000 to 55,000 clones, around three quarters of them singletons. Sequences were derived from peripheral blood, sampled 28 days after the second dose of the MenACWY control vaccine. The receptors originated from an adult who received the MenACWY meningococcal vaccine as a control. Both conserved end residues are part of each CDR3. The D gene is left open where the match is weak. Rows give clone size only sometimes, using once, few, many, or a class for an expanded clone.

J: TRBJ1-1
size: .
V: TRBV5-1
D: .
CDR3: CASSLGAWNTEAFF
DNA: TGCGCCAGCAGCTTAGGGGCCTGGAACACTGAAGCTTTCTTT

J: TRBJ2-1
size: medium-sized
V: TRBV6-4
D: .
CDR3: CASSDLAGSGNEQFF
DNA: TGTGCCAGCAGTGACTTGGCGGGTTCGGGCAATGAGCAGTTCTTC

J: TRBJ2-4
size: few
V: TRBV9
D: .
CDR3: CASSVGGLGIQYF
DNA: TGTGCCAGCAGCGTAGGAGGATTGGGCATTCAGTACTTC

J: TRBJ2-1
size: .
V: TRBV1
D: .
CDR3: CTSNNPGLAGGLGNEQFF
DNA: TGCACCAGCAATAACCCGGGACTAGCGGGGGGTCTGGGCAATGAGCAGTTCTTC

J: TRBJ2-4
size: few
V: TRBV5-1
D: TRBD2
CDR3: CASRLAGGPGDIQYF
DNA: TGCGCCAGCAGACTAGCGGGGGGGCCGGGGGACATTCAGTACTTC

J: TRBJ2-1
size: once
V: TRBV28
D: .
CDR3: CASSSYRGGNNEQFF
DNA: TGTGCCAGCAGTTCCTACAGGGGGGGGAACAATGAGCAGTTCTTC

J: TRBJ2-1
size: .
V: TRBV15
D: .
CDR3: CATKGQFYNEQFF
DNA: TGTGCCACGAAAGGACAGTTTTACAATGAGCAGTTCTTC

J: TRBJ1-6
size: .
V: TRBV23-1
D: .
CDR3: CASSQPPGSSGHF
DNA: TGCGCCAGCAGTCAACCTCCTGGCTCCAGTGGGCACTTT

J: TRBJ2-1
size: .
V: TRBV6-4
D: .
CDR3: CASSDWGTVGEQFF
DNA: TGTGCCAGCAGTGACTGGGGAACTGTGGGTGAGCAGTTCTTC

J: TRBJ2-5
size: .
V: TRBV12-3/TRBV12-4
D: .
CDR3: CASRRDSQETQYF
DNA: TGTGCCAGCAGGCGGGACAGCCAAGAGACCCAGTACTTC

J: TRBJ1-1
size: few
V: TRBV11-2
D: .
CDR3: CASSLDPGMNTEAFF
DNA: TGTGCCAGCAGCTTAGATCCAGGGATGAACACTGAAGCTTTCTTT

J: TRBJ1-6
size: once
V: TRBV14
D: .
CDR3: CASSQVAAYNSPLHF
DNA: TGTGCCAGCAGCCAAGTGGCCGCTTATAATTCACCCCTCCACTTT

J: TRBJ1-2
size: .
V: TRBV6-1
D: TRBD1
CDR3: CASSEALTLLDRAYGYTF
DNA: TGTGCCAGCAGTGAAGCCCTCACCCTCCTTGACAGGGCTTACGGCTACACCTTC

J: TRBJ2-2
size: once
V: TRBV4-1
D: TRBD1
CDR3: CASSQGQGTNTGELFF
DNA: TGCGCCAGCAGCCAAGGACAGGGAACGAACACCGGGGAGCTGTTTTTT

J: TRBJ2-1
size: once
V: TRBV7-6
D: .
CDR3: CASSFNGFSYNEQFF
DNA: TGTGCCAGCAGCTTTAACGGGTTCTCCTACAATGAGCAGTTCTTC

J: TRBJ1-2
size: .
V: TRBV29-1
D: .
CDR3: CSALSGGYTF
DNA: TGCAGCGCCCTTTCGGGAGGCTACACCTTC